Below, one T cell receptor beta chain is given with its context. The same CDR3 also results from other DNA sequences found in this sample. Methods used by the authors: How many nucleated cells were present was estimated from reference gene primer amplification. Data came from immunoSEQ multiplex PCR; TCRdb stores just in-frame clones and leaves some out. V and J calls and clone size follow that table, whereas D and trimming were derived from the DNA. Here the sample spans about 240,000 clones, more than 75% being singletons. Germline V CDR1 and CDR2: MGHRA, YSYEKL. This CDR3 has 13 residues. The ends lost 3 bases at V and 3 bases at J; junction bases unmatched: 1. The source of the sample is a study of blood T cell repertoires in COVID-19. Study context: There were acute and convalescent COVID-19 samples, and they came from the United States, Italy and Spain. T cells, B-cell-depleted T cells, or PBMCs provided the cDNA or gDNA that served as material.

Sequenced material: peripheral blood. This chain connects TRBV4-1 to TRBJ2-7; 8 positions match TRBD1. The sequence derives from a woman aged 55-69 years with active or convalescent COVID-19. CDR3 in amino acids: CASSHDRGYEQYF. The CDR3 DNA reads TGCGCCAGCAGCCACGACAGGGGCTACGAGCAGTACTTC.